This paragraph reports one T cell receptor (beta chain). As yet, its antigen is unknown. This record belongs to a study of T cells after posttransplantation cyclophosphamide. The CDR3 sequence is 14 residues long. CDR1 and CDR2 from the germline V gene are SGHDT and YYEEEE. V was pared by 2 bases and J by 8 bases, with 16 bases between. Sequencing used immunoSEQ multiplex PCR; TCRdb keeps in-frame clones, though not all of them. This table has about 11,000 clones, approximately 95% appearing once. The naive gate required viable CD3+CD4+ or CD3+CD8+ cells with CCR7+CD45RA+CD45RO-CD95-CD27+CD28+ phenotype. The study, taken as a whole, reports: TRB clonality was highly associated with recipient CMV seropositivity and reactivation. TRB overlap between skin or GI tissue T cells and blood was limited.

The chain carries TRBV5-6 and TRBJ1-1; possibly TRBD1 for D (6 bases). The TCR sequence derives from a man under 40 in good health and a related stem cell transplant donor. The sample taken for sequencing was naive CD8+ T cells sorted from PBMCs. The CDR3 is CASSFPTGPPEAFF. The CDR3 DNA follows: TGTGCCAGCAGCTTTCCGACAGGACCCCCAGAAGCTTTCTTT. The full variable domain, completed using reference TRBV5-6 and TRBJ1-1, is DAGVTQSPTHLIKTRGQQVTLRCSPKSGHDTVSWYQQALGQGPQFIFQYYEEEERQRGNFPDRFSGHQFPNYSSELNVNALLLGDSALYLCASSFPTGPPEAFFGQGTRLTVV.